Sequencing of this T cell receptor (beta chain) was carried out in a study of OX40 agonist ivuxolimab in advanced cancers. At the level of the whole study: Ivuxolimab was a fully human IgG2 agonistic monoclonal antibody targeting the costimulatory receptor OX40 (CD134). Intravenous ivuxolimab was administered to patients every 2 weeks at six dose levels: 0.01, 0.1, 0.3, 1.5, 3 and 10 mg/kg. Of the approximately 50 dose-escalation patients, hepatocellular carcinoma was present in 19, melanoma in approximately 15, renal cell carcinoma in 9 and head and neck cancer in 9. In the dose-escalation cohort, more than 80% of patients were male, and the mean age was 60 years with a range of about 20 to 80. Prior anti-PD-1, anti-PD-L1 or anti-CTLA-4 therapy was permitted, and 30% to 50% of dose-escalation patients had received checkpoint inhibitors. Partial responses were achieved by three dose-escalation patients, of whom one had hepatocellular carcinoma and two had cutaneous melanoma. Peripheral TCRbeta sequencing aimed to test whether ivuxolimab altered TCR sequence diversity and caused clonal T-cell expansion. The paper reports the monotherapy dose-escalation portion (N of about 54 patients) of the phase I ivuxolimab trial. General study outcomes and caveats: Clonal expansion of both CD4+ and CD8+ blood T cells was observed from baseline to week 6 at doses 0.1 to 3.0 mg/kg. Low levels of normalized T-cell clonal expansion were also shown by some nonresponding patients. The antigen specificity of the clonally expanded peripheral T cells was not determined. Partial responders in the 0.1-3.0 mg/kg groups had among the lowest normalized peripheral clonal expansion, especially among CD8+ T cells. On average, CD8+ T cells showed more expanded clones than CD4+ T cells after ivuxolimab.

Reading the germline V gene gives CDR1 MGHRA and CDR2 YSYEKL. The CDR3 contains 19 residues, cysteine and phenylalanine counted. Just CDR3 DNA is preserved here, 57 bases in frame from base 1. From V the trimming removes 6 bases and from J it removes 3 bases, while the gene matches leave 14 bases of the junction unaccounted for. Patients with a history of autoimmune disease or receiving systemic immunosuppression were excluded from the trial. Peripheral blood for TCR sequencing was collected from all dose cohorts at baseline, on cycle 4 day 1, and on cycle 7 day 1. Samples came from an open-label, multicenter, first-in-human phase I dose-escalation trial of ivuxolimab. Adults with locally advanced or metastatic melanoma, renal cell, hepatocellular, or head and neck squamous cell carcinoma were enrolled in the trial. Before TCR sequencing, CD4+ T cells and CD8+ T cells from peripheral blood were sorted into separate populations.

In regard to this clone: It has no known antigen specificity. Base qualities were left out, and no much larger clone turns up one base away.

For sequencing of the TCRbeta CDR3 region, genomic DNA was extracted from the sorted cells. The immunoSEQ Assay was used to sequence the TCRbeta CDR3 regions. TCRdb carries this immuneACCESS record with in-frame sequences only. Its versions omit some clonotypes, under half of them owing to an unresolved V gene in the studies checked, with the rest unexplained. This sample is represented by tens of thousands of clones; 86% of them were singletons. The ten largest account for approximately 1.1% of the sample. Sequencing used CD4+ or CD8+ T cells sorted from blood, obtained in a trial of the OX40 agonist ivuxolimab. The sequence came from an adult with an advanced solid tumor such as melanoma, head and neck, liver or kidney cancer. Recombination linked TRBV4-1 to TRBJ2-1, with 13 bases in between that match TRBD2. The CDR3 here reads CASSRILAGGSGGYNEQFF. In nucleotides, the sequence is TGCGCCAGCAGTCGCATACTAGCGGGAGGGTCTGGTGGCTACAATGAGCAGTTCTTC.